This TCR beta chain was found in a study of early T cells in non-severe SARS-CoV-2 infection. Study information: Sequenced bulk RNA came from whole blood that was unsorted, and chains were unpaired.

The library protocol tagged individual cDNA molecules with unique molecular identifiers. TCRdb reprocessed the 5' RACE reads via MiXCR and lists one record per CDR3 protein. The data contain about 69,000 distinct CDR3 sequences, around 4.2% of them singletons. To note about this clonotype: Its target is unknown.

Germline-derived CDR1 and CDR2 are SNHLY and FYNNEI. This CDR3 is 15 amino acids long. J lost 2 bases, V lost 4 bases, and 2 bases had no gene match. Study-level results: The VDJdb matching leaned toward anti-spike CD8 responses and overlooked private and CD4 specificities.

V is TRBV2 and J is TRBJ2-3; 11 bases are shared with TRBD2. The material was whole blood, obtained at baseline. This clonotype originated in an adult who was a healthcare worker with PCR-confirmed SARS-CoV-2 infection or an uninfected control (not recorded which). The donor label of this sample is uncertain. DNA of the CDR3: TGTGCCAGCAGTGGTAGCGGGGGGGCCACAGATACGCAGTATTTT. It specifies CASSGSGGATDTQYF.